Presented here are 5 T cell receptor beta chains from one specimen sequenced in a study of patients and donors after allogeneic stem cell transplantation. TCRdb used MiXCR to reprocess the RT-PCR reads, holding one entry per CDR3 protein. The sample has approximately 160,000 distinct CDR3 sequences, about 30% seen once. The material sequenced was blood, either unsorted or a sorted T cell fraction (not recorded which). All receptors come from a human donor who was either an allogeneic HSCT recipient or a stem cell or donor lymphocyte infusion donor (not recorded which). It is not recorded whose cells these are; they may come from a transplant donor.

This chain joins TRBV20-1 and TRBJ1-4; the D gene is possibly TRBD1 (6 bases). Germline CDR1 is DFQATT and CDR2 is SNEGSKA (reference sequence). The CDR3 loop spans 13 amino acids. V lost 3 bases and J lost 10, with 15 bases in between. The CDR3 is CSASFQGTAKLFF. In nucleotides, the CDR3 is TGCAGTGCTAGCTTTCAGGGGACGGCAAAACTGTTTTTT.

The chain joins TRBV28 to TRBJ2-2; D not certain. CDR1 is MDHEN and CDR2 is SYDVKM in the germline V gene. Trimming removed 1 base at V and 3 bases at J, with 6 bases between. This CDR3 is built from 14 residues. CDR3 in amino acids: CASSLSLDTGELFF. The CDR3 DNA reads TGTGCCAGCAGTTTATCCTTGGACACCGGGGAGCTGTTTTTT.

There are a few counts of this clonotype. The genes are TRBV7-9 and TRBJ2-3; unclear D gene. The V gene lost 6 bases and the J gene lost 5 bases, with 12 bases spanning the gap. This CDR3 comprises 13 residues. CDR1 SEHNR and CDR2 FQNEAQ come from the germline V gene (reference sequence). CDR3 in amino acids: CASRSDLKDTQYF. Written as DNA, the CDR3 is TGTGCCAGCAGGTCCGACTTGAAAGATACGCAGTATTTT. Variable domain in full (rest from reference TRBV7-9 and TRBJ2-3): DTGVSQNPRHKITKRGQNVTFRCDPISEHNRLYWYRQTLGQGPEFLTYFQNEAQLEKSRLLSDRFSAERPKGSFSTLEIQRTEQGDSAMYLCASRSDLKDTQYFGPGTRLTVL.

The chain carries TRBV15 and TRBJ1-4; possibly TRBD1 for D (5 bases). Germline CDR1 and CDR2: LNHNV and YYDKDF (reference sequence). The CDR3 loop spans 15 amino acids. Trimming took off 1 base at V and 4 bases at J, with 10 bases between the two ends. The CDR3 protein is CATSRGRDSNEKLFF. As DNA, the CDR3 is TGTGCCACCAGCAGAGGGAGAGACAGTAATGAAAAACTGTTTTTT.

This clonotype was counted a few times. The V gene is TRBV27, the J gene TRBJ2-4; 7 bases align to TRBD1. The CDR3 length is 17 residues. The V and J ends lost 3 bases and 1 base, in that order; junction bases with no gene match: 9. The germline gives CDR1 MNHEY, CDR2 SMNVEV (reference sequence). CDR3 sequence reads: CASSFGPPRGAKNIQYF. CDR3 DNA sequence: TGTGCCAGCAGTTTTGGCCCCCCCAGGGGGGCCAAAAACATTCAGTACTTC.